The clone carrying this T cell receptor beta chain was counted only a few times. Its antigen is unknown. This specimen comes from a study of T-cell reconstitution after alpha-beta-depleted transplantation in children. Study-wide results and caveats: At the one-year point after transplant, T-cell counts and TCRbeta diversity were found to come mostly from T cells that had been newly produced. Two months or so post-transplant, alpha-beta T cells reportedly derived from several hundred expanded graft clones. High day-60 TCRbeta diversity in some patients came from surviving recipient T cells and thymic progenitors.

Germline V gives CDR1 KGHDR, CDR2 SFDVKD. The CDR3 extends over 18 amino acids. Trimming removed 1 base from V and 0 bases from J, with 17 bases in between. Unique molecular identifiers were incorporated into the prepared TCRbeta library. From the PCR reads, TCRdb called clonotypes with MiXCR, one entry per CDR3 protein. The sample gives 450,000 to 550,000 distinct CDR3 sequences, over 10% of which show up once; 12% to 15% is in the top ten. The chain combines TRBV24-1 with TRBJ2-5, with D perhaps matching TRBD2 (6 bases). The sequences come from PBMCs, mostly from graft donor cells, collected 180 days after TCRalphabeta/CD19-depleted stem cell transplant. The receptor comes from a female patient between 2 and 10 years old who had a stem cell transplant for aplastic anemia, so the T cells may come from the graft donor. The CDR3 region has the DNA TGTGCCACCAGTGATTTCGTGGGAGGTTGGGGCTACCAAGAGACCCAGTACTTC. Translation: CATSDFVGGWGYQETQYF.